Following are 27 T cell receptor beta chains from one sample sequenced in a study of Graves' ophthalmopathy and Graves' hyperthyroidism. CDR3 regions of TCR beta were amplified from RNA transcripts. The authors performed first-round RT-PCR with HTBI primers and then a second-round multiplex PCR. TCRdb reprocessed the multiplex PCR reads via MiXCR and lists one record per CDR3 protein. The sample has over 650,000 distinct CDR3 sequences; about 38% are singletons. The sequenced material came from peripheral blood. Source of these receptors: an adult man with Graves' ophthalmopathy.

The V and J genes are TRBV12-3 or TRBV12-4 and TRBJ1-1; unclear D gene. Trimming took off 2 bases at V and 9 bases at J, with 10 bases between the two ends. The CDR3 is made up of 12 amino acids. CDR3 loop: CASSLRRLKAFF. The CDR3 coding sequence is TGTGCCAGCAGTTTACGGAGGCTCAAAGCTTTCTTT.

Turning to this clonotype: A read error may explain this, as a much larger clone is one base away. This rearrangement joins TRBV7-9 to TRBJ1-4; D perhaps matches TRBD1 (6 bases). The CDR3 has 13 residues. V was pared by 6 bases and J by 3 bases, with 8 bases between. Germline V gene data show CDR1 as SEHNR and CDR2 as FQNEAQ (reference sequence). The CDR3 loop is CASRQGPNEKLFF. CDR3 coding DNA: TGTGCCAGCAGACAGGGCCCTAATGAAAAACTGTTTTTT. The full variable domain, with the rest looked up from reference TRBV7-9 and TRBJ1-4, is DTGVSQNPRHKITKRGQNVTFRCDPISEHNRLYWYRQTLGQGPEFLTYFQNEAQLEKSRLLSDRFSAERPKGSFSTLEIQRTEQGDSAMYLCASRQGPNEKLFFGSGTQLSVL.

This CDR3 is CAIRPSESSYNEQFF. Here the CDR3 DNA reads TGTGCCATCAGGCCGTCCGAGAGCTCCTACAATGAGCAGTTCTTC. The chain recombines TRBV10-3 with TRBJ2-1; no clear D. The CDR3 has 15 amino acids. Germline lookup yields CDR1 ENHRY and CDR2 SYGVKD. V lost 6 bases, J lost 0 bases, and 12 bases lay in between.

About this clonotype: A read error may be the cause here, since a much bigger clone is one base away. V gene TRBV2 combines with J gene TRBJ1-2; D uncertain. With 3 bases removed from V and 12 bases from J, the gap between germline ends came to 14 bases. The CDR3 loop spans 12 amino acids. Per germline, CDR1 SNHLY and CDR2 FYNNEI. In nucleotides, the CDR3 is TGTGCCAGCAGTGATGGGGAAAAGGGCCACACCTTC. Amino acid sequence: CASSDGEKGHTF.

In this sample, this clonotype turned up many times. The chain uses TRBV10-2 and TRBJ1-3; the D gene is possibly TRBD1 (6 bases). V lost 5 bases, J lost 0 bases, and 11 bases lay in between. The germline V gene has CDR1 WSHSY and CDR2 SAAADI. CDR3 length: 15 residues. CDR3 loop: CASSPGASSGNTIYF. CDR3 nucleotides: TGCGCCAGCAGTCCAGGGGCCTCCTCTGGAAACACCATATATTTT.

This clonotype was picked up many times. The genes are TRBV6-5 and TRBJ1-2, with D possibly TRBD1 on 5 matching bases. This CDR3 spans 15 amino acids. Deletions cut 5 bases from V and 6 bases from J, with 19 bases between. Germline assignment: CDR1 MNHEY and CDR2 SVGAGI. The chain's CDR3 is CASSRTAGTGNGYTF. CDR3 coding DNA: TGTGCCAGCAGTCGAACCGCCGGGACGGGGAATGGCTACACCTTC.

This clonotype came up many times. CDR3 region: CASSARDFTGEQYF. As DNA, the CDR3 is TGTGCCAGCTCTGCCCGGGACTTCACGGGGGAGCAGTACTTC. The chain is built from TRBV2 and TRBJ2-7, with D possibly being TRBD2 (6 bases). Germline CDR1 and CDR2: SNHLY and FYNNEI. V was clipped by 8 bases and J by 7 bases, with 21 bases between them. The CDR3 spans 14 residues. Variable domain in full (rest from reference TRBV2 and TRBJ2-7): EPEVTQTPSHQVTQMGQEVILRCVPISNHLYFYWYRQILGQKVEFLVSFYNNEISEKSEIFDDQFSVERPDGSNFTLKIRSTKLEDSAMYFCASSARDFTGEQYFGPGTRLTVT.

This clonotype was seen more than once but under ten times. The chain carries TRBV6-5 and TRBJ1-6; D remains unclear. Germline lookup yields CDR1 MNHEY and CDR2 SVGAGI. V lost 0 bases, J lost 9 bases, and 6 bases lay in between. There are 13 residues in the CDR3. In nucleotides, the CDR3 is TGTGCCAGCAGTTACTCCCAAGGTTCACCCCTCCACTTT. Translated, it gives CASSYSQGSPLHF.

This clonotype has only a few counts. The chain links TRBV11-3 to TRBJ1-1; D remains ambiguous. V was shortened by 8 bases and J by 8 bases, with 18 bases between the two germline ends. Germline V lookup: CDR1 SGHNT, CDR2 YENEEA. The CDR3 consists of 13 residues. The CDR3 DNA reads TGTGCCAGCGGCCGTCGACCTCACTTCGAAGCTTTCTTT. Its translation is CASGRRPHFEAFF.

The V and J genes are TRBV20-1 and TRBJ2-5, with TRBD1 identical over 7 bases. The CDR3 length is 15 residues. Trimming at V came to 0 bases and at J to 9 bases, leaving 13 bases not matched to a gene. Per the germline V gene, CDR1 is DFQATT and CDR2 is SNEGSKA (reference sequence). The CDR3 is CSARDSGQFNQPQYF. The CDR3 DNA reads TGCAGTGCTAGAGATTCGGGACAGTTCAATCAGCCCCAGTACTTC.

The J gene is TRBJ1-4, the V gene TRBV2; TRBD1 is a possible D gene (6 bases). V lost 4 bases and J lost 3, with 9 bases in between. Germline V gene lookup returns CDR1 SNHLY and CDR2 FYNNEI. CDR3 size: 14 residues. The CDR3 protein is CASSGGAANEKLFF. For the CDR3, the DNA is TGTGCCAGCAGTGGGGGGGCTGCTAATGAAAAACTGTTTTTT. Together with reference TRBV2 and TRBJ1-4, the CDR3 gives the full variable domain: EPEVTQTPSHQVTQMGQEVILRCVPISNHLYFYWYRQILGQKVEFLVSFYNNEISEKSEIFDDQFSVERPDGSNFTLKIRSTKLEDSAMYFCASSGGAANEKLFFGSGTQLSVL.

The chain is built from TRBV10-3 and TRBJ2-7; D tentatively reads TRBD1 or TRBD2 (8 bases each). The CDR3 runs 16 residues. CDR1 and CDR2 (germline): ENHRY, SYGVKD. Trimming left V 5 bases short and J 6 bases short, with 23 bases between. The CDR3 is CAISSIAGQGAVEQYF. The CDR3 DNA is TGTGCCATCAGTAGTATAGCGGGGCAGGGGGCTGTCGAGCAGTACTTC.

This clonotype appeared a few times. The chain joins TRBV6-6 to TRBJ1-5, with D uncertain. CDR1 MNHNY and CDR2 SVGAGI come from the germline V gene (reference sequence). The V gene lost 2 bases and the J gene lost 2 bases, with 19 bases spanning the gap. The CDR3 is 18 residues long. CDR3 bases: TGTGCCAGCAGTTACCTCGGACCCTCTGGGCCAGGCAATCAGCCCCAGCATTTT. It encodes CASSYLGPSGPGNQPQHF.

Details on this clonotype: The junction differs from germline at one of its ends, possibly a read error. V gene TRBV2 combines with J gene TRBJ1-1, with a weak D call TRBD1 (5 bases). CDR3 length equals 14 residues. Germline lookup yields CDR1 SNHLY and CDR2 FYNNEI. CDR3 in amino acids: CASSLPGGGTEASF. In DNA form, the CDR3 reads TGTGCCAGCAGTCTTCCCGGGGGTGGCACTGAAGCTTCCTTT.

This clonotype was observed a handful of times. V is TRBV20-1 and J is TRBJ2-7; TRBD1 aligns across 8 bases. The CDR3 is made up of 16 amino acids. V was pared by 6 bases and J by 5 bases, with 18 bases of the junction left unmatched. Germline CDR1 reads DFQATT; CDR2 reads SNEGSKA (reference sequence). CDR3 coding DNA: TGCAGTGCCAAAGAAAACGGACAGGGTATAGGGCACGAGCAGTACTTC. Its protein product is CSAKENGQGIGHEQYF.

The V call is TRBV19, the J call TRBJ2-2; TRBD1 matches 8 bases. J gave up 5 bases and V 3 bases, and 11 bases lay outside the gene matches. The CDR3 has 17 residues. Germline V gene lookup returns CDR1 LNHDA and CDR2 SQIVND (reference sequence). The CDR3 region has the DNA TGTGCCAGTAGTATCGCCCCTGGACAGGGTCAAACCGGGGAGCTGTTTTTT. It specifies CASSIAPGQGQTGELFF.

V is TRBV7-9 and J is TRBJ2-2, with D maybe TRBD1 (5 bases). Germline assignment: CDR1 SEHNR and CDR2 FQNEAQ (reference sequence). This CDR3 is built from 12 residues. Trimming stripped 5 bases from V and 8 bases from J, with 9 bases between. The CDR3 spells CASSTWTGELFF. In nucleotides, the CDR3 is TGTGCCAGCAGCACCTGGACAGGGGAGCTGTTTTTT.

This clonotype was counted many times. The chain combines TRBV7-9 with TRBJ2-7, with D unresolved. Germline V gene lookup returns CDR1 SEHNR and CDR2 FQNEAQ (reference sequence). The V end was cut by 2 bases, the J end by 0 bases, with 14 bases between. This CDR3 region has 16 residues. DNA for the CDR3: TGTGCCAGCAGCTTATGGACGGTTGATAGCTCCTACGAGCAGTACTTC. This codes for CASSLWTVDSSYEQYF.

The V gene is TRBV2, the J gene TRBJ2-7; 8 positions match TRBD1. The CDR3 runs 13 residues. V gave up 7 bases and J gave up 7 bases; unmatched junction bases: 9. Germline assignment: CDR1 SNHLY and CDR2 FYNNEI. CDR3 DNA: TGTGCCAGCACCACACAGGGGGGACTGGAGCAGTACTTC. This gives the protein CASTTQGGLEQYF.

The chain uses TRBV7-8 and TRBJ2-5, with D hard to call. Germline V gives CDR1 SGHVS, CDR2 FQNEAQ. The length of the CDR3 is 13 residues. V gave up 5 bases and J gave up 4 bases, with 11 bases separating them. The CDR3 reads CASSQNTGETQYF. CDR3 sequence (DNA): TGTGCCAGCAGCCAAAACACGGGAGAGACCCAGTACTTC.

In its sample, this clonotype was seen many times. V gene TRBV10-3 combines with J gene TRBJ2-7; perhaps TRBD1 as D (5 bases). Deletions cut 4 bases from V and 0 bases from J, with 10 bases between. This CDR3 spans 14 amino acids. The germline V gene has CDR1 ENHRY and CDR2 SYGVKD. The CDR3 bases are TGTGCCATCAGTGGACAGACCTACTCCTACGAGCAGTACTTC. Translated: CAISGQTYSYEQYF.

This clonotype was recorded a few times. The chain employs TRBV12-3 or TRBV12-4 and TRBJ1-4, with 7 nucleotides matching TRBD1. There are 13 residues in the CDR3. Trimming at V came to 7 bases and at J to 12 bases, leaving 11 bases not matched to a gene. This CDR3 reads CASKIVDQGELFF. DNA for the CDR3: TGTGCCAGCAAGATAGTAGACCAGGGGGAACTGTTTTTT.

V usage is TRBV24-1 and J usage is TRBJ2-1, with D perhaps TRBD2 (7 bases). Germline CDR1 is KGHDR and CDR2 is SFDVKD. Trimming took off 4 bases at V and 8 bases at J, with 14 bases between the two ends. The CDR3 runs to 14 residues. The CDR3 protein is CATSDTWEGDEQFF. The CDR3 nucleotides read TGTGCCACCAGTGACACCTGGGAGGGGGATGAGCAGTTCTTC.

This clonotype has more than one count but fewer than ten. A read error may be the cause here, since a much bigger clone is one base away. The genes are TRBV20-1 and TRBJ2-6; TRBD1 might be the D (5 bases). Germline V gives CDR1 DFQATT, CDR2 SNEGSKA (reference sequence). The CDR3 sequence is 15 residues long. This CDR3 is CSARDRSSGANVPTF. The CDR3 DNA reads as TGCAGTGCTAGAGATCGGAGCTCTGGGGCCAACGTCCCGACTTTC.

This clonotype turned up a few times. The rearrangement joins TRBV20-1 to TRBJ1-2; D unclear. Germline CDR1 DFQATT, CDR2 SNEGSKA (reference sequence). The V end lost 0 bases, the J end lost 8 bases, and 19 bases lay between the germline ends. The length of the CDR3 is 15 residues. The CDR3 DNA reads as TGCAGTGCTAGAGATTATCAATCTGGCAGAGGAGGCTACACCTTC. Protein sequence: CSARDYQSGRGGYTF.

This clonotype has only a few counts. The CDR3 bases are TGCGCCAGCAGCCATTCGAAGGGGGCTGATGAGCAGTACTTC. It yields the protein CASSHSKGADEQYF. The rearrangement joins TRBV4-3 to TRBJ2-7; 7 nucleotides agree with TRBD1. Looked up from germline, CDR1 is LGHNA and CDR2 is YSLEER. V was clipped by 3 bases and J by 7 bases; unmatched bases: 9. This CDR3 spans 14 amino acids.

This clonotype has only a few counts. This chain links TRBV5-6 with TRBJ1-1; 9 positions match TRBD1. CDR1 and CDR2 from the germline V gene are SGHDT and YYEEEE. The CDR3 runs to 15 residues. V lost 4 bases, J lost 6 bases, and 10 bases stayed unmatched. CDR3 DNA sequence: TGTGCCAGCAGCCGGAAGGGGACAGGGTTCGCTGAAGCTTTCTTT. As protein: CASSRKGTGFAEAFF.